The next 19 T cell receptor beta chains were all read from a single sample in a study of molecular identifiers for immune sequencing clone quantification. TCRdb itself ran the PCR reads through MiXCR, one entry per CDR3 protein. Among around 460,000 distinct CDR3 sequences listed, roughly 25% were seen once. Source material: naive CD8+ T cells from blood, with Jurkat cell RNA spiked in. Indicated subset: FACS-sorted CD8+CD4-CCR7+CD45RA+ naive T cells. The receptors were sampled from a human donor in good health. Some libraries in this study had Jurkat cell RNA spiked in.

This clonotype was recorded many times. The chain joins TRBV19 to TRBJ2-3; the D gene is possibly TRBD1 (6 bases). The CDR3 is 16 amino acids. Germline V gene lookup returns CDR1 LNHDA and CDR2 SQIVND (reference sequence). Trimming removed 4 bases from V and 6 bases from J, with 20 bases in between. In nucleotides, the CDR3 is TGTGCCAGTAGTAACGGACAGCGCAGTTTCCTCGATACGCAGTATTTT. Its protein is CASSNGQRSFLDTQYF.

Only a few counts were recorded for this clonotype. The J gene is TRBJ2-7, the V gene TRBV6-5; D gene uncertain. The CDR3 runs to 12 residues. Germline assignment: CDR1 MNHEY and CDR2 SVGAGI. Deletions cut 2 bases from V and 7 bases from J, with 9 bases between. The CDR3 is CASSYTNGEQYF. The CDR3 nucleotides are TGTGCCAGCAGTTACACGAACGGTGAGCAGTACTTC.

This clonotype was counted many times. The V and J genes are TRBV7-9 and TRBJ1-2; a possible D gene is TRBD1 (6 bases). This CDR3 comprises 16 residues. Trimming removed 2 bases at V and 4 bases at J, with 17 bases between. Germline V gene lookup returns CDR1 SEHNR and CDR2 FQNEAQ (reference sequence). The CDR3 reads CASSLSSTGPTYGYTF. CDR3 DNA sequence: TGTGCCAGCAGCTTAAGTTCGACAGGACCTACCTATGGCTACACCTTC.

This clonotype was recorded many times. The chain combines TRBV7-2 with TRBJ2-7, with TRBD2 matching over 7 bases. CDR1 is SGHTA and CDR2 is FQGNSA in the germline V gene. CDR3 length equals 15 residues. V shed 5 bases and J 0 bases; nucleotides not matched to a gene: 7. Written as DNA, the CDR3 is TGTGCCAGCAGCGCCGGGACTACGAGCTCCTACGAGCAGTACTTC. Protein: CASSAGTTSSYEQYF.

The rearrangement joins TRBV7-2 to TRBJ2-1; no clear D. Germline V gene sequence: CDR1 SGHTA, CDR2 FQGNSA. V lost 8 bases to trimming and J lost 1 base, with 12 bases between them. The CDR3 consists of 14 residues. The chain's CDR3 is CASPDVGSYNEQFF. DNA for the CDR3: TGTGCCAGCCCCGATGTGGGGTCCTACAATGAGCAGTTCTTC.

The chain joins TRBV18 to TRBJ2-1; D is uncertain. Trimming took 1 base from V and 9 from J, leaving 7 bases between them. The germline V gene has CDR1 KGHSH and CDR2 LQKENI. The CDR3 is 12 residues long. In DNA form, the CDR3 reads TGTGCCAGCTCACCACTAGTCCCTGAGCAGTTCTTC. It encodes CASSPLVPEQFF.

As to this clonotype: A much larger clone lies a single base off, so this may be a read error. J is TRBJ2-2 and V is TRBV9; D is possibly TRBD2 (5 bases). Germline V CDR1 and CDR2: SGDLS, YYNGEE. CDR3 length: 17 residues. The CDR3 bases are TGTGTCAGCAGCGAGTCCGAGCGGAGAGGTAACACCGGGGAGCTGTTTTTT. It is translated as CVSSESERRGNTGELFF.

Only a few counts were recorded for this clonotype. This chain joins TRBV28 and TRBJ1-2; D is perhaps TRBD1 (5 bases). V lost 4 bases and J lost 8, with 17 bases in between. The CDR3 totals 14 residues. CDR1 MDHEN and CDR2 SYDVKM come from the germline V gene. Here the CDR3 DNA reads TGTGCCAGCAGTTCGCTCCGCCGGGACGACGGCTACACCTTC. Its translation: CASSSLRRDDGYTF.

The rearrangement uses TRBV7-6 and TRBJ2-7; TRBD1 agrees at 9 bases. Losses at the gene ends were 4 bases for V and 6 bases for J; bases not matched to a gene: 7. CDR3 size: 14 residues. CDR1 is SGHVS and CDR2 is FNYEAQ in the germline V gene. In nucleotides, the CDR3 is TGTGCCAGCAGCTCGGGACAGGGTTATCTCGAGCAGTACTTC. It translates to CASSSGQGYLEQYF.

In the case of this clonotype: Germline is not matched at one junction end, which may reflect a read error. The chain is built from TRBV5-3 and TRBJ2-1; TRBD1 aligns across 10 bases. Being an ORF, TRBV5-3 has a function that is uncertain. This CDR3 region has 16 residues. CDR3 loop: CASSLDRQGADNEQFF. The CDR3 bases are TGTGCCAGCAGCTTGGACCGACAGGGGGCGGACAATGAGCAGTTCTTC.

V and J are TRBV4-1 and TRBJ1-2; D is unresolved. Germline V gene data show CDR1 as MGHRA and CDR2 as YSYEKL. The V end lost 2 bases, the J end lost 3 bases, and 10 bases lay between the germline ends. The CDR3 is made up of 14 amino acids. Here the CDR3 reads CASSQTVQDYGYTF. For the CDR3, the DNA is TGCGCCAGCAGCCAAACGGTTCAGGACTATGGCTACACCTTC.

The chain combines TRBV7-9 with TRBJ2-3; 11 bases line up with TRBD2. The J segment lost 2 bases and the V segment lost 1 base, leaving 11 bases of the junction unmatched. This CDR3 is built from 19 residues. The V gene's germline CDR1 is SEHNR and CDR2 FQNEAQ (reference sequence). The CDR3 DNA reads as TGTGCCAGCAGCTTAGAATATCCTAGCGGGGGGCCCAACACAGATACGCAGTATTTT. Translated, it gives CASSLEYPSGGPNTDTQYF.

This clonotype was seen a few times. The rearrangement joins TRBV25-1 to TRBJ2-3; 7 positions match TRBD2. The CDR3 covers 15 residues. The germline CDR1 and CDR2 sequences are MGHDK and SYGVNS. The V and J ends lost 1 base and 1 base, in that order; junction bases with no gene match: 2. The CDR3 loop is CASSELRGGTDTQYF. CDR3 DNA: TGTGCCAGCAGTGAATTACGGGGGGGCACAGATACGCAGTATTTT.

This clonotype has just a few counts. The V call is TRBV4-3, the J call TRBJ2-3; D ambiguous. V lost 0 bases and J 6 bases, leaving 19 bases between the germline ends. This CDR3 is built from 17 residues. Germline CDR1 reads LGHNA; CDR2 reads YSLEER. CDR3 DNA: TGCGCCAGCAGCCAAGAGATGTTAGGGAACTTGAGGGATACGCAGTATTTT. Its protein is CASSQEMLGNLRDTQYF.

Of note for this clonotype: One junction end does not reproduce the germline sequence, and a read error may be involved. The CDR3 loop reads CSAREKGMNTEAYF. As DNA, the CDR3 is TGCAGTGCTAGAGAAAAAGGAATGAACACTGAAGCTTACTTT. This rearrangement joins TRBV20-1 to TRBJ1-1; D gene unclear. The CDR3 has 14 amino acids. Germline V gene lookup returns CDR1 DFQATT and CDR2 SNEGSKA (reference sequence).

This clonotype was seen ten or more times. The V call is TRBV5-5, the J call TRBJ2-7; TRBD1 agrees at 10 bases. The CDR3 is made up of 15 amino acids. Germline-derived CDR1 and CDR2 are SGHKS and YYEKEE (reference sequence). V lost 4 bases and J lost 3; bases outside the gene matches: 7. Written as DNA, the CDR3 is TGTGCCAGCAGCCCGGCGAGGACAGGGGGCTACGAGCAGTACTTC. This gives the protein CASSPARTGGYEQYF.

V usage is TRBV29-1 and J usage is TRBJ2-1; a weak D match, TRBD2 (6 bases). The CDR3 runs to 16 residues. Germline CDR1 and CDR2: SQVTM and ANQGSEA. Trimming took 1 base from V and 4 from J, leaving 17 bases between them. The CDR3 sequence: CSVEGNPGLAYNEQFF. CDR3 sequence (DNA): TGCAGCGTTGAAGGGAACCCGGGACTGGCTTACAATGAGCAGTTCTTC.

The J gene is TRBJ2-7, the V gene TRBV7-2, with D tentatively TRBD1 (6 bases). CDR3 length: 13 amino acids. V dropped 0 bases and J dropped 6 bases, with 9 bases sitting between them. The V gene's germline CDR1 is SGHTA and CDR2 FQGNSA. CDR3 sequence reads: CASSLAVRGEQYF. CDR3 nucleotide sequence: TGTGCCAGCAGCTTAGCGGTCAGGGGCGAGCAGTACTTC.

This clonotype has at least ten counts. The chain carries TRBV7-9 and TRBJ2-5; maybe TRBD1 (5 bases). The CDR3 consists of 16 residues. The V end lost 1 base, the J end lost 3 bases, and 15 bases lay between the germline ends. Germline V gives CDR1 SEHNR, CDR2 FQNEAQ (reference sequence). The CDR3: CASSLVVSWGEETQYF. The CDR3 nucleotides are TGTGCCAGCAGCTTAGTTGTCAGTTGGGGCGAAGAGACCCAGTACTTC. The full variable domain, its missing parts supplied by reference TRBV7-9 and TRBJ2-5, is DTGVSQNPRHKITKRGQNVTFRCDPISEHNRLYWYRQTLGQGPEFLTYFQNEAQLEKSRLLSDRFSAERPKGSFSTLEIQRTEQGDSAMYLCASSLVVSWGEETQYFGPGTRLLVL.